These T cell receptor beta chains were read from a single sample in a study of blood T cell repertoires in COVID-19. Profiling relied on immunoSEQ multiplex PCR, and the TCRdb table lists in-frame clones only, not all of them. The profile shows roughly 290,000 clones, 80% to 90% of them singletons. The sample taken for sequencing was peripheral blood. The receptor set was obtained from a woman aged 50 to 60 who had recovered from COVID-19. The CDR3 runs from the conserved cysteine through the conserved F or W. D genes are given only for firm matches. Clone sizes are given selectively: once, few, many, or a class where the clone is expanded.

d_gene	abundance	v_gene	j_gene	CDR3aa	CDR3nt
NA	few	TRBV7-8	TRBJ2-1	CASSLSSNEQFF	TGTGCCAGCAGCTTAAGTAGCAATGAGCAGTTCTTC
NA	NA	TRBV7-9	TRBJ2-7	CASSLSRGSYEQYF	TGTGCCAGCAGCTTAAGTAGGGGAAGCTACGAGCAGTACTTC
TRBD1	NA	TRBV2	TRBJ1-1	CASVPTGIEAFF	TGTGCCAGCGTGCCGACAGGGATCGAAGCTTTCTTT
TRBD1	NA	TRBV7-8	TRBJ1-6	CASSPTFLTGGKGISPLHF	TGTGCCAGCAGCCCGACATTCCTAACAGGGGGCAAGGGGATTTCACCCCTCCACTTT
TRBD2	NA	TRBV10-3	TRBJ2-1	CAISAGSGLADYNEQFF	TGTGCCATCAGTGCTGGATCGGGACTAGCGGACTACAATGAGCAGTTCTTC
TRBD1	NA	TRBV10-1	TRBJ1-1	CASSESQTGRSTEAFF	TGCGCCAGCAGTGAGTCCCAGACAGGGCGGAGCACTGAAGCTTTCTTT
NA	NA	TRBV6-5	TRBJ1-2	CASSSGTNGYTF	TGTGCCAGCAGTTCCGGGACAAATGGCTACACCTTC
TRBD2	once	TRBV28	TRBJ2-1	CASSPSSGGAPYNEQFF	TGTGCCAGCAGTCCATCTAGCGGGGGGGCTCCCTACAATGAGCAGTTCTTC
TRBD1	few	TRBV20-1	TRBJ2-7	CSASRTGGSYEQYF	TGCAGTGCTAGTCGGACAGGGGGTTCCTACGAGCAGTACTTC
NA	NA	TRBV6-1	TRBJ2-2	CASSEARGRKNTGELFF	TGTGCCAGCAGTGAAGCTCGCGGCCGAAAAAACACCGGGGAGCTGTTTTTT
TRBD2	once	TRBV6-2/TRBV6-3	TRBJ2-1	CASSTLAGVNEQFF	TGTGCCAGCAGCACACTAGCGGGAGTAAATGAGCAGTTCTTC
NA	NA	TRBV7-2	TRBJ1-3	CASSPRQAVSGNTIYF	TGTGCCAGCAGCCCGAGACAGGCCGTCTCTGGAAACACCATATATTTT
NA	NA	TRBV6-5	TRBJ1-1	CASRTWANTEAFF	TGTGCCAGCAGGACATGGGCGAACACTGAAGCTTTCTTT
TRBD1	NA	TRBV29-1	TRBJ1-2	CSVEQDRGRANYGYTF	TGCAGCGTTGAGCAGGACAGGGGGCGGGCTAACTATGGCTACACCTTC
NA	NA	TRBV7-2	TRBJ2-1	CASSLSPRGGSYNEQFF	TGTGCCAGCAGCTTATCCCCCAGGGGCGGCTCCTACAATGAGCAGTTCTTC
NA	many	TRBV6-2/TRBV6-3	TRBJ1-5	CASSRGIGNQPQHF	TGTGCCAGCAGCCGAGGGATTGGCAATCAGCCCCAGCATTTT
NA	NA	TRBV5-1	TRBJ1-1	CASSLASRSEAFF	TGCGCCAGCAGCTTGGCGTCCAGATCTGAAGCTTTCTTT
NA	NA	TRBV5-6	TRBJ1-2	CASSSISGAASYGYTF	TGTGCCAGCAGTTCGATCTCTGGGGCCGCAAGCTATGGCTACACCTTC
TRBD1	NA	TRBV5-6	TRBJ2-7	CASSPAQGASEQYF	TGTGCCAGCAGCCCGGCTCAGGGGGCAAGCGAGCAGTACTTC
TRBD1	NA	TRBV28	TRBJ1-2	CATVDRVYGYTF	TGTGCGACCGTCGACAGGGTCTATGGCTACACCTTC
NA	NA	TRBV18	TRBJ2-3	CASSPRSQAGSIADTQYF	TGTGCCAGCTCACCCCGTAGCCAGGCGGGAAGTATCGCAGATACGCAGTATTTT
NA	NA	TRBV7-9	TRBJ1-1	CASSLAGAGGSTEAFF	TGTGCCAGCAGCTTAGCGGGGGCTGGGGGTAGCACTGAAGCTTTCTTT
NA	once	TRBV28	TRBJ1-2	CASVSDYGYTF	TGTGCCAGCGTATCGGACTATGGCTACACCTTC
TRBD1	few	TRBV11-3	TRBJ1-1	CASSRDRGEAFF	TGTGCCAGCAGCCGCGACAGGGGTGAAGCTTTCTTT
TRBD1	NA	TRBV10-3	TRBJ2-2	CAIGYQGDTGELFF	TGTGCCATCGGGTACCAGGGGGACACCGGGGAGCTGTTTTTT
TRBD1	NA	TRBV10-3	TRBJ2-3	CAISDGTGPSTDTQYF	TGTGCCATCAGTGACGGGACAGGGCCCAGCACAGATACGCAGTATTTT